The subject of this entry is one T cell receptor (beta chain). As originally analysed: Estimated nucleated cell counts came from reference gene primer amplification. Repertoires were generated with immunoSEQ multiplex PCR, while TCRdb's copy carries only in-frame clones and drops some. The V and J calls and clone size come from that table; D and trimming were worked out from the DNA. The sample contains about 170,000 clones, approximately 95% of which appear only once. The sample belongs to a study of blood T cell repertoires in COVID-19. Study-wide context: Acute and convalescent COVID-19 samples came from the United States, Italy and Spain. PBMCs, B-cell-depleted T cells, or T cells were the source of the cDNA or gDNA that made up the material.

V was clipped by 6 bases and J by 5 bases, with 19 bases between them. The V gene's germline CDR1 is SGHVS and CDR2 FQNEAQ. The CDR3 spans 15 residues. This chain joins TRBV7-8 and TRBJ2-5; possibly TRBD2 for D (5 bases). Sequencing was carried out using peripheral blood. The receptor was derived from a woman aged 45-65 years with acute or convalescent COVID-19. The chain's CDR3 is CASSLRRVSGETQYF. CDR3 DNA sequence: TGTGCCAGCAGTCTCCGCCGGGTTTCGGGGGAGACCCAGTACTTC. Filled out from reference TRBV7-8 and TRBJ2-5, the complete variable domain reads GAGVSQSPRYKVAKRGQDVALRCDPISGHVSLFWYQQALGQGPEFLTYFQNEAQLDKSGLPSDRFFAERPEGSVSTLKIQRTQQEDSAVYLCASSLRRVSGETQYFGPGTRLLVL.